This TCR beta chain was sequenced for a study of T cells in localized non-small cell lung cancer. Comment on this clone: Its matching antigen is unknown.

The method was immunoSEQ multiplex PCR; TCRdb's version includes in-frame clones alone and lacks a portion of them. The sample lists about 9,600 clones; less than 45% were seen once. Germline V gene sequence: CDR1 SGDLS, CDR2 YYNGEE. The CDR3 runs 14 residues. J gave up 1 base and V 6 bases, and 2 bases lay outside the gene matches. Study results and limitations: Greater blood T cell density accompanied longer overall survival.

The sequence was collected from a woman aged 40 to 75 with stage I lung adenocarcinoma. This specimen consisted of lymph node tissue, obtained before any cancer treatment. The chain links TRBV9 to TRBJ1-4; 8 bases fit TRBD1. In nucleotides, the CDR3 is TGTGCCAGCACCAGGGGGCTAACTAATGAAAAACTGTTTTTT. This sequence encodes CASTRGLTNEKLFF.